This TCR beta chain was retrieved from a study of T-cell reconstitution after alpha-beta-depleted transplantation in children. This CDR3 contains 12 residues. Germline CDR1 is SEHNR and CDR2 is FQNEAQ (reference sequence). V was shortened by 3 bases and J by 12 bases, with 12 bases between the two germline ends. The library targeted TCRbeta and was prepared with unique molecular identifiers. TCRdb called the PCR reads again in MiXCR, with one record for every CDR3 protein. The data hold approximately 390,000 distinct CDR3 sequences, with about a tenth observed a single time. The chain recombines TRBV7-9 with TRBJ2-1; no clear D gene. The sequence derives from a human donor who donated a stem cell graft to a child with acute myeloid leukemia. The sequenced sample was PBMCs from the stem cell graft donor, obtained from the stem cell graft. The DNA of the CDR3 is TGTGCCAGCAGCTTTTCGGTATTGTGGCAGTTCTTC. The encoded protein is CASSFSVLWQFF. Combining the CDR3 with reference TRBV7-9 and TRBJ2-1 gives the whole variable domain DTGVSQNPRHKITKRGQNVTFRCDPISEHNRLYWYRQTLGQGPEFLTYFQNEAQLEKSRLLSDRFSAERPKGSFSTLEIQRTEQGDSAMYLCASSFSVLWQFFGPGTRLTVL.